This T cell receptor (beta chain) is from a study of OX40 agonist ivuxolimab in advanced cancers. J lost 6 bases, V lost 0 bases, and 5 bases had no gene match. The CDR3 covers 15 residues. Germline V lookup: CDR1 SGDLS, CDR2 YYNGEE. Method: immunoSEQ multiplex PCR; TCRdb's copy keeps in-frame clones and lacks some. The data contain approximately 11,000 clones, nearly 85% of them singletons. This TCR was recovered from an adult with an advanced solid tumor such as melanoma, head and neck, liver or kidney cancer. The gene calls are TRBV9 and TRBJ2-2, with 7 bases aligning to TRBD1. The input for sequencing was CD4+ or CD8+ T cells sorted from blood, taken in a trial of the OX40 agonist ivuxolimab. The CDR3 DNA follows: TGTGCCAGCAGCGTAGGTGGTCAGGGGGCCGGGGAGCTGTTTTTT. Residues: CASSVGGQGAGELFF.